This T cell receptor beta chain was identified during a study of molecular identifiers for immune sequencing clone quantification listed by TCRdb under 2018. Study-level background: In a replicate experiment, RNA from about 20,000 or 100,000 naive CD8 T cells was split into five aliquots, four of which were sequenced. CD8 T cells were used in a methods study to benchmark molecular-identifier clustering-based TCR repertoire sequencing (MIDCIRS) and TCR RNA copy counting. General conclusions and limits of the study: Around 2.9 recovered TCR RNA copies per cell were obtained by modeling, versus about 10 by digital PCR, implying a capture efficiency of 25% to 30%. In CMV-specific effector cells, over 97% of molecules were held by clones above 20 RNA copies, whereas under 1% of molecules were held by such clones in naive cells. Highly expanded clone sizes could be underestimated because identical TCR molecules may share a barcode. Naive libraries contained spiked-in Jurkat TCR RNA (around ten copies' worth), which is not part of the donor repertoire. Spiked-in Jurkat TCR RNA equal to a single cell's worth was reported to be detectable even within one million naive CD8 T cells. When barcode sub-clustering was omitted, TCR diversity was inflated by chimeric consensus sequences, with chimeras reaching as high as 47%.

Points on this clonotype: Its antigen remains unidentified. Within one base of it there is no much larger clone, and no base qualities were kept.

Libraries were constructed by PCR. The sequencer was a NextSeq 500. Bulk TCR libraries were prepared as previously described, using TCR primers listed in Table S5. Total RNA was purified with the Qiagen AllPrep DNA/RNA kit. Reads from multiple sequencing runs of the same library were pooled before analysis. The study's processing was this. Reads were retained only if their TCR constant sequence matched exactly, and those retained reads were trimmed to 150 nt and grouped according to their 12-nt molecular barcodes. Reads within each barcode group were sub-clustered using a 15% Levenshtein threshold, and quality-weighted consensus sequences were constructed for each RNA molecule. Non-functional sequences were filtered out, along with any lower-count sequence sitting one edit away from another sequence. On the basis of fitting two negative binomial distributions, barcode sub-clusters with fewer than 20% of the maximum read count were discarded. TCRdb's own reprocessing of the public reads used fastp at Q25 and MiXCR and kept productive beta chains. Under each unique CDR3 protein, matching rows form one entry showing the most common genes and DNA. Here the V and J calls rest on TCRdb's processing, not on the authors' analysis. For this sample the table gives around 300,000 distinct CDR3 sequences, of which 24% were detected only once. The top ten clonotypes cover about 0.73% of the sample.

In the germline V gene (reference sequence), CDR1 corresponds to DFQATT and CDR2 to SNEGSKA. Spanning cysteine to phenylalanine, the CDR3 consists of 14 amino acids. Only the CDR3 part of the read is kept: 42 bases, read in frame from the first base. Deletion took 6 bases off V and 6 bases off J, with a span of 17 bases between the germline ends. Libraries of naive CD8 T cells were built from anywhere between about 17,000 and 1,000,000 sorted cells, with 10%, 30% or 50% of the purified RNA used. On a BD FACSAria II, naive CD8 T cells were FACS-sorted as CD8+CD4-CCR7+CD45RA+ and collected into RLT Plus buffer. To test detection sensitivity, Jurkat RNA equivalent to ten TCR copies was spiked into samples of about 19,000-1,000,000 naive CD8 T cells. Enrichment of CD8 T cells was done with RosetteSep CD8+ T Cell Enrichment Cocktail plus Ficoll-Paque, and ACK red cell lysis came afterward.

The receptor's source is a human donor in good health. Some libraries in this study had Jurkat cell RNA spiked in. The chain was built from TRBV20-1 and TRBJ2-2, with a weak D call of TRBD2 (6 bases match). Sequencing was carried out using naive CD8+ T cells from blood, with Jurkat cell RNA spiked in. The sample's cell subset or site label, in plain terms: FACS-sorted CD8+CD4-CCR7+CD45RA+ naive T cells. The DNA sequence is as follows: TGCAGTGCCCTCCGGGGGAAAACCCCCGGGGAGCTGTTTTTT. It translates as CSALRGKTPGELFF.